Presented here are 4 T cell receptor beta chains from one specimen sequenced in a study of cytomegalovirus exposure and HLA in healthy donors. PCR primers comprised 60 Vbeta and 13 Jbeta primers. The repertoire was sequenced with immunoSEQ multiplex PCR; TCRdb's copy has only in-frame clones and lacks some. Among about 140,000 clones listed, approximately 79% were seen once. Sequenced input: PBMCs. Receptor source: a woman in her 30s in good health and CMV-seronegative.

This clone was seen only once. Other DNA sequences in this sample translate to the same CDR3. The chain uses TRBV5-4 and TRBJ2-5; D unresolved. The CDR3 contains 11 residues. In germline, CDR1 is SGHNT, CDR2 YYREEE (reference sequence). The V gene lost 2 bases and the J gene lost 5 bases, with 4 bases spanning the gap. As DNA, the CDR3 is TGTGCCAGCAGCTTCAGGGAGACCCAGTACTTC. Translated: CASSFRETQYF.

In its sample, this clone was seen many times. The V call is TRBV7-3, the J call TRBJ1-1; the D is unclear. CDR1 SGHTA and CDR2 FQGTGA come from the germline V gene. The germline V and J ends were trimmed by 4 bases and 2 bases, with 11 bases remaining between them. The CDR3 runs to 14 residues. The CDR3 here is CASSSGLGNTEAFF. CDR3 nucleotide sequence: TGTGCCAGCAGCTCCGGACTCGGTAACACTGAAGCTTTCTTT.

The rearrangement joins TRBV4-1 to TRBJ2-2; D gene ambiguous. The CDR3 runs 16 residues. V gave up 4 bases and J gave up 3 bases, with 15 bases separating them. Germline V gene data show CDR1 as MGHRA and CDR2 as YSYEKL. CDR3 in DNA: TGCGCCAGCAGCCCGGAACGACGGGTTTACACCGGGGAGCTGTTTTTT. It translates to CASSPERRVYTGELFF.

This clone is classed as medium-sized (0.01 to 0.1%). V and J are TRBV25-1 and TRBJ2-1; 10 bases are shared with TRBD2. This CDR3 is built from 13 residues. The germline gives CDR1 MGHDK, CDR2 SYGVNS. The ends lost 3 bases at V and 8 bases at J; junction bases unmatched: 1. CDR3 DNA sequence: TGTGCCAGCAGTGACCTAGCGGGAGATGAGCAGTTCTTC. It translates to CASSDLAGDEQFF.